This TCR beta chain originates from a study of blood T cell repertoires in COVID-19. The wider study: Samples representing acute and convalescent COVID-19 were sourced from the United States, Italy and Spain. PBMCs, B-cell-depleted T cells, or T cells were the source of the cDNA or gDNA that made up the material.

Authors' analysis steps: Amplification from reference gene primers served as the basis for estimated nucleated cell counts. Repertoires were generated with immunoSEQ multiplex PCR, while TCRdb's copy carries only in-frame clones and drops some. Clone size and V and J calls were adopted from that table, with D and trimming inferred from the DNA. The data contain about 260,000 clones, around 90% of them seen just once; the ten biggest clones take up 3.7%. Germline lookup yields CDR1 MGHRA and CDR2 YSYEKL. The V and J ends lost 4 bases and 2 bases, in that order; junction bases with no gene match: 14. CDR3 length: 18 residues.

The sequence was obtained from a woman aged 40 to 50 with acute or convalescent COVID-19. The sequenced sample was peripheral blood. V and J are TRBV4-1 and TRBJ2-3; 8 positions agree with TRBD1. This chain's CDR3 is CASSRSAAGGSVTDTQYF. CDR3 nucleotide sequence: TGCGCCAGCAGCCGATCCGCGGCAGGGGGCTCTGTCACAGATACGCAGTATTTT.